This TCR beta chain comes out of a study of memory CD4+ T cells and cytomegalovirus serostatus. The sort gate was single viable CD3+CD4+CD8-CD45RO+ cells for memory CD4+ T cells. After thawing, CD4+ T cells were positively selected. Clones were read by immunoSEQ multiplex PCR, and TCRdb kept only the in-frame ones, dropping some. The sample carries tens of thousands of clones, around four fifths recorded once. This CDR3 spans 12 amino acids. V was pared by 7 bases and J by 5 bases, with 6 bases between. The germline V gene has CDR1 MNHNS and CDR2 SASEGT. This TCR derives from an adult in good health and CMV-seronegative. The V call is TRBV6-1, the J call TRBJ1-6; D gene uncertain. The sample comprised memory CD4+ T cells from blood. CDR3 residues: CASKRNNSPLHF. CDR3 sequence (DNA): TGTGCCAGCAAACGGAATAATTCACCCCTCCACTTT.